A selection of T cell receptor beta chains follows, all from one sample in a study of OX40 agonist ivuxolimab in advanced cancers. Using immunoSEQ multiplex PCR, the repertoire was profiled, and TCRdb retains in-frame clones only, with some absent. The data show around 50,000 clones, roughly 80% seen once. Sequencing used CD4+ or CD8+ T cells sorted from blood, obtained in a trial of the OX40 agonist ivuxolimab. These TCRs come from an adult with an advanced solid tumor such as melanoma, head and neck, liver or kidney cancer. Both conserved end residues are part of each CDR3. Fields, in order: J gene, clone size, D gene, V gene, CDR3 DNA, CDR3 protein. The D gene is left open where the match is weak. Expanded clones are given a class, and other clones once, few, many or no size at all.

TRBJ1-2 . TRBD1 TRBV5-1 TGCGCCAGCAGCTTGGGGACAGGATACTATGGCTACACCTTC CASSLGTGYYGYTF
TRBJ2-2 . TRBD1 TRBV19 TGTGCCAGTAGTTCAGGGAATACAGGGGGTGGGGCCGGGGAGCTGTTTTTT CASSSGNTGGGAGELFF
TRBJ1-2 . TRBD1 TRBV29-1 TGCAGCGTGGTGACCGGACAGGGGATTTATGGCTACACCTTC CSVVTGQGIYGYTF
TRBJ1-5 . TRBD1 TRBV18 TGTGCCAGCTCATCTGAGACAGGGTCAGAGCCCCAGCATTTT CASSSETGSEPQHF
TRBJ2-7 . TRBD1 TRBV7-6 TGTGCCAGCAGCTTAGAGGGCAGGGGGCTAACCTACGAGCAGTACTTC CASSLEGRGLTYEQYF
TRBJ2-3 once TRBD2 TRBV2 TGTGCCACCGGCCGGGACTACACAGATACGCAGTATTTT CATGRDYTDTQYF
TRBJ2-7 . TRBD2 TRBV28 TGTGCCAGCAGTTTTAGCGGGAGTGCCTACGAGCAGTACTTC CASSFSGSAYEQYF
TRBJ2-3 . TRBD2 TRBV5-1 TGCGCCAGCAGCTGGACACTAGCGGGAGTTAGCACAGATACGCAGTATTTT CASSWTLAGVSTDTQYF
TRBJ2-3 . TRBD2 TRBV10-1 TGCGCCAGCAGTGAGTCGCGGGGGACTACGCAGTATTTT CASSESRGTTQYF
TRBJ1-6 few TRBD1 TRBV18 TGTGCCAGCTCACTTGCGACAGGGAGCTATAATTCACCCCTCCACTTT CASSLATGSYNSPLHF
TRBJ1-1 . . TRBV9 TGTGCCAGCAGCGTAGACCACAACACTGAAGCTTTCTTT CASSVDHNTEAFF
TRBJ2-3 . . TRBV7-3 TGTGCCAGCAGCCCCTTGGTAAGGGATACGCAGTATTTT CASSPLVRDTQYF
TRBJ2-7 . TRBD1 TRBV10-2 TGCGCCAGCATTAAGGACAGGGGGCAAGGTCGTGACGAGCAGTACTTC CASIKDRGQGRDEQYF
TRBJ2-2 . . TRBV5-4 TGTGCCAGCAGCTTAGTTGACCGGCGAACCGGGGAGCTGTTTTTT CASSLVDRRTGELFF
TRBJ2-7 . . TRBV7-9 TGTGCCAGCAGCGCTCCCAGGGCTCGGAACGAGCAGTACTTC CASSAPRARNEQYF
TRBJ1-4 . . TRBV18 TGTGCCAGCTCACCAAACCGGGCCGATAATGAAAAACTGTTTTTT CASSPNRADNEKLFF
TRBJ2-4 . TRBD1 TRBV5-8 TGTGCCAGCAGCTTGACAGGGGGCGCGGCCAAAAACATTCAGTACTTC CASSLTGGAAKNIQYF
TRBJ2-1 . TRBD1 TRBV5-1 TGCGCCAGCAGCTTACAAGGGGGCGAATACAATGAGCAGTTCTTC CASSLQGGEYNEQFF
TRBJ1-1 . . TRBV18 TGTGCCAGCTCACCTCAGAGGGGTTGGGATACTGAAGCTTTCTTT CASSPQRGWDTEAFF
TRBJ2-6 . TRBD1 TRBV19 TGTGCCAGTAGTATAGTACGGACAGGAGGCCTCCGCTCTGGGGCCAACGTCCTGACTTTC CASSIVRTGGLRSGANVLTF
TRBJ2-7 . TRBD2 TRBV7-9 TGTGCCAGCAGCTCGGGACTAGCGGGAGGTCGCTCCTACGAGCAGTACTTC CASSSGLAGGRSYEQYF